The rows below give T cell receptor beta chains drawn from one sample of a study of T cells in Graves' hyperthyroidism and ophthalmopathy. TCRdb re-analysed the multiplex PCR reads in MiXCR, keeping a single row per CDR3 protein. The table has some 350,000 distinct CDR3 sequences, approximately 14% seen once. The sequenced sample consisted of blood. The receptors stem from an older woman with Graves' ophthalmopathy. Each CDR3 is given with its conserved first and last residue. Fields, in order: V gene, CDR3 protein.

>TRBV5-1
CASSLEPGGIPGELFF
>TRBV19
CASSIQGELDGYTF
>TRBV6-1
CASSPAILSSGELFF
>TRBV10-3
CAISPGVGWDTGELFF
>TRBV7-8
CASSSTRGLAGAIALYYEQYF
>TRBV5-1
CASSLAQSTDTQYF
>TRBV3-1
CASSQARTSGRGEQYF
>TRBV28
CASRYSPGGEQFF
>TRBV15
CATSRDPGQSNEQFF
>TRBV12-3/TRBV12-4
CASRAPGLAGDTQYF
>TRBV7-8
CASSPSRDSYNEQFF
>TRBV27
CASSFAAGTKSSYEQYF
>TRBV4-2
CASSQLPGSNQPQHF
>TRBV2
CASSEAQFLNTEAFF
>TRBV20-1
CSATSGRENEQFF
>TRBV11-2
CASSQASIGTSGRGYQETQYF
>TRBV9
CASSGSLRVEQFF
>TRBV6-1
CASSRKGGRAYEQYF
>TRBV2
CASRDGTDYSNQPQHF
>TRBV7-9
CASSATGGDYNEQFF